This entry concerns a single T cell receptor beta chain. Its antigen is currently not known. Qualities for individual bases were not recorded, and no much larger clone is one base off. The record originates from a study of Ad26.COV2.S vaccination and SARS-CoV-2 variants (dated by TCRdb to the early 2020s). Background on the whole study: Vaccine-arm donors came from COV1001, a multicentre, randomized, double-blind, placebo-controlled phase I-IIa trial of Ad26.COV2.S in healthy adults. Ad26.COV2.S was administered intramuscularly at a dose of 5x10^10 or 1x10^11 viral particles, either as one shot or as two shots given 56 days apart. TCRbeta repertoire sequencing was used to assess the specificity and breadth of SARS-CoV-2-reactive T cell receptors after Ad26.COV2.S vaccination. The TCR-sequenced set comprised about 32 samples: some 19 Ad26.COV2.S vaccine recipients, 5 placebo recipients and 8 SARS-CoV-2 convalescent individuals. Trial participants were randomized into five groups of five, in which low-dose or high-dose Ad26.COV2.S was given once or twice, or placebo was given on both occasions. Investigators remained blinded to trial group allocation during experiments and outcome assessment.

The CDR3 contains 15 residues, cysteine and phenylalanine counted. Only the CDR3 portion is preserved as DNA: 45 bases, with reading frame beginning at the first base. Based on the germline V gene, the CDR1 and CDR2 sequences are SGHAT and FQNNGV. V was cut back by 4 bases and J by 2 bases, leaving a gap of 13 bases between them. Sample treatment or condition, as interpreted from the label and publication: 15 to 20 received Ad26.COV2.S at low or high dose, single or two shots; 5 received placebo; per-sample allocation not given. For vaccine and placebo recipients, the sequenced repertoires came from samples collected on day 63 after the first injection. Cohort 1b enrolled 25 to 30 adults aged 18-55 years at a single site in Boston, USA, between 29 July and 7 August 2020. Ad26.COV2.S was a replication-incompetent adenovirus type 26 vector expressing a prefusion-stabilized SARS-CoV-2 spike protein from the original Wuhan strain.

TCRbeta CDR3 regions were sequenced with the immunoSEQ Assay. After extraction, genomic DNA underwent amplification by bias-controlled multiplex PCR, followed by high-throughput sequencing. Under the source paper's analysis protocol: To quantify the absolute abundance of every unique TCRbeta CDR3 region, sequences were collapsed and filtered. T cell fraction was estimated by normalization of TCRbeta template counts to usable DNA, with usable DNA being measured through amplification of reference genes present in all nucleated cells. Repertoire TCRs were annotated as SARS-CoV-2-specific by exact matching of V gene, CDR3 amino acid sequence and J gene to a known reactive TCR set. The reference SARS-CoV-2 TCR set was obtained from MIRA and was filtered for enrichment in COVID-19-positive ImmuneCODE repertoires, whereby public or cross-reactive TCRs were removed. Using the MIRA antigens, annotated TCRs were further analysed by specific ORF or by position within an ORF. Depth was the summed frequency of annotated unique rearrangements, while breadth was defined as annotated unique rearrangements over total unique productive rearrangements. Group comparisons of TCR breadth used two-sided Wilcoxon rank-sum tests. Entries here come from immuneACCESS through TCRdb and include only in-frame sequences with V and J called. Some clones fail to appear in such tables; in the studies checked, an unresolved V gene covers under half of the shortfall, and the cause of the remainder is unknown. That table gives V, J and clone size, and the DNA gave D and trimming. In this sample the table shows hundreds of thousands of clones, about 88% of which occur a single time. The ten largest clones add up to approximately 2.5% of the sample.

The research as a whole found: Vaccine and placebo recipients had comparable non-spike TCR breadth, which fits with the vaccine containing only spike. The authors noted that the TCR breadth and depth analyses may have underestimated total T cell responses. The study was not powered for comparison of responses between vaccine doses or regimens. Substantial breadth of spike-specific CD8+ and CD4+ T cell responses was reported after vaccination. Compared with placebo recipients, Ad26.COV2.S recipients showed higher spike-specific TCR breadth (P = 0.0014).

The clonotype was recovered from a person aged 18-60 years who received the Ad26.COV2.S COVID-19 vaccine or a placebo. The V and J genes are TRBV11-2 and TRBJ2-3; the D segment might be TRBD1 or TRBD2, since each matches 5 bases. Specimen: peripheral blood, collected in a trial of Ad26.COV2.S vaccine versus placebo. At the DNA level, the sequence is TGTGCCAGCAGCTCGCCGGGACGGTTCACAGATACGCAGTATTTT. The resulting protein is CASSSPGRFTDTQYF.